These 18 T cell receptor beta chains came from one sample sequenced in a study of T cell clonality in common variable immunodeficiency. Method: immunoSEQ multiplex PCR; TCRdb's copy keeps in-frame clones and lacks some. The table lists approximately 46,000 clones, with no singletons. Sequencing was done on a sample of peripheral blood mononuclear cells. The receptors here all came from a person aged 18 to 70 in good health.

This clone showed up many times. The CDR3 end lies 3 residues beyond the end of the read and is filled in from the germline J gene. The gene calls are TRBV5-5 and TRBJ1-5; maybe TRBD1 (6 bases). V lost 4 bases and J lost 3, with 11 bases in between. The CDR3 spans 14 residues. Germline CDR1 SGHKS, CDR2 YYEKEE (reference sequence). CDR3 DNA, as far as it was read: TGTGCCAGCAGCCGTACAGGGCTCAATCAGCCC. As protein: CASSRTGLNQP. The CDR3 as a whole reads CASSRTGLNQPQHF.

This clone has ten or more counts. Read coverage stops 3 residues before the CDR3 terminus; the germline J gene supplies the remainder. This chain joins TRBV28 and TRBJ1-2; possibly TRBD1 for D (6 bases). This CDR3 contains 14 residues. The germline V gene has CDR1 MDHEN and CDR2 SYDVKM. The V gene lost 3 bases and the J gene lost 4 bases, with 12 bases spanning the gap. CDR3 DNA (partial): TGTGCCAGCAGTTTCGAGGGGGAGGTCTATGGC. This translates into CASSFEGEVYG. The whole CDR3 is CASSFEGEVYGYTF.

At least ten counts were recorded for this clone. The CDR3 goes on 3 residues after the read ends, and that part is filled in from the germline J gene. The chain links TRBV30 to TRBJ1-1, with D uncertain. Germline loops: CDR1 GTSNPN, CDR2 SVGIG (reference sequence). This CDR3 region has 12 residues. V was clipped by 4 bases and J by 6 bases, with 12 bases between them. The CDR3 is CAWTPGWPEAFF. CDR3 DNA (partial): TGTGCCTGGACCCCCGGGTGGCCTGAA.

In this sample, this clone turned up many times. Read data end 3 residues before the CDR3 end; the end is taken from the germline J gene. The chain links TRBV4-1 to TRBJ2-6; a weak D match, TRBD2 (5 bases). Germline V gives CDR1 MGHRA, CDR2 YSYEKL. V lost 2 bases, J lost 3 bases, and 8 bases lay in between. The CDR3 loop spans 15 amino acids. Incomplete CDR3 DNA: TGCGCCAGCAGCCAACGGGGAAATGGGGCCAACGTC. Its protein is CASSQRGNGANV. The entire CDR3 protein is CASSQRGNGANVLTF.

This clone occurred many times. The missing CDR3 end, 3 residues past where the read stops, is filled in from the germline J gene. The chain couples TRBV7-2 to TRBJ1-5; D remains ambiguous. This CDR3 region has 12 residues. Trimming took 5 bases from V and 4 from J, leaving 6 bases between them. Germline assignment: CDR1 SGHTA and CDR2 FQGNSA. CDR3 loop: CASSGRNQPQHF. CDR3 DNA, as far as it was read: TGTGCCAGCAGCGGCAGGAATCAGCCC.

This clone has more than one count but fewer than ten. The missing CDR3 end, 3 residues past where the read stops, is filled in from the germline J gene. V usage is TRBV2 and J usage is TRBJ1-2, with D possibly matching TRBD1 (5 bases). The CDR3 sequence is 12 residues long. Germline CDR1 and CDR2: SNHLY and FYNNEI. This chain's CDR3 is CASSAGFGGYTF. The part of the CDR3 DNA that was read is TGTGCCAGCAGCGCAGGGTTCGGGGGC.

This clone has a count of ten or more. The observed sequence ends 3 residues before the CDR3 terminus, with the missing tail filled in from the germline J gene. The J gene is TRBJ2-3, the V gene TRBV29-1, with TRBD1 matching over 9 bases. The germline gives CDR1 SQVTM, CDR2 ANQGSEA. This CDR3 spans 17 amino acids. This CDR3 reads CSVDLRDRVRKSGTQYF. The part of the CDR3 DNA that was read is TGCAGCGTTGACCTCCGGGACAGGGTTAGAAAATCGGGGACG.

This clone has a handful of counts. The read comes to an end 3 residues before the CDR3 does, leaving the germline J gene to fill in the end. The J gene is TRBJ2-5, the V gene TRBV7-6; no clear D. The length of the CDR3 is 15 residues. V lost 6 bases and J 2 bases, leaving 16 bases between the germline ends. Germline CDR1 is SGHVS and CDR2 is FNYEAQ. The CDR3 here is CASRPFSGSQETQYF. The CDR3 DNA, read in part, is TGTGCCAGCAGACCCTTCTCAGGCTCACAAGAGACC. The full variable domain, in which reference TRBV7-6 and TRBJ2-5 provide the parts outside the CDR3, is GAGVSQSPRYKVTKRGQDVALRCDPISGHVSLYWYRQALGQGPEFLTYFNYEAQQDKSGLPNDRFSAERPEGSISTLTIQRTEQRDSAMYRCASRPFSGSQETQYFGPGTRLLVL.

With regard to this clone: The DNA ends 3 residues before the CDR3 does, and the rest of the CDR3 is filled in from the germline J gene. The chain is built from TRBV7-7 and TRBJ2-5; TRBD1 aligns across 9 bases. From germline, CDR1 is SSHAT and CDR2 FNYEAQ (reference sequence). The CDR3 covers 16 residues. The J segment lost 1 base and the V segment lost 1 base, leaving 4 bases of the junction unmatched. CDR3 residues: CASSLGLTGGQETQYF. The sequenced CDR3 bases are TGTGCCAGCAGCTTAGGCTTGACAGGGGGCCAAGAGACC.

The table lists this clone with many counts. The read comes to an end 3 residues before the CDR3 does, leaving the germline J gene to fill in the end. The chain combines TRBV4-2 with TRBJ2-2; possible D gene TRBD1, 6 bases. Germline loops: CDR1 LGHNA, CDR2 YNFKEQ. The CDR3 length is 15 residues. The V gene lost 4 bases and the J gene lost 6 bases, with 15 bases spanning the gap. The covered CDR3 bases are TGTGCCAGCAGCCTCCTCGGACAGACTGCCGGGGAG. Its translation: CASSLLGQTAGE. The entire CDR3 reads CASSLLGQTAGELFF.

With respect to this clone: Read coverage stops 3 residues before the CDR3 terminus; the germline J gene supplies the remainder. The chain employs TRBV7-9 and TRBJ2-2; D is perhaps TRBD1 (6 bases). The CDR3 covers 14 residues. Germline V gives CDR1 SEHNR, CDR2 FQNEAQ (reference sequence). CDR3 region: CASGYREANSPLFF. The sequenced CDR3 bases are TGTGCCAGCGGCTACAGGGAAGCGAATTCACCG.

This clone has at least ten counts. The read falls 3 residues short of the CDR3 end, and the missing part is taken from the germline J gene. This rearrangement joins TRBV5-1 to TRBJ2-1; 10 nucleotides align to TRBD2. This CDR3 is built from 15 residues. J was trimmed by 4 bases and V by 4 bases; bases with no gene match: 5. Germline V gene data show CDR1 as SGHRS and CDR2 as YFSETQ. The CDR3 DNA, read in part, is TGCGCCAGCAGCATAAGCGGGGGGGATTACAATGAG. This codes for CASSISGGDYNE. The whole CDR3 sequence reads CASSISGGDYNEQFF.

This clone was found many times. The read comes to an end 3 residues before the CDR3 does, leaving the germline J gene to fill in the end. The gene calls are TRBV20-1 and TRBJ1-1, with TRBD1 as a possible D gene (5 bases). CDR1 and CDR2 from the germline V gene are DFQATT and SNEGSKA (reference sequence). The V gene lost 1 base and the J gene lost 3 bases, with 12 bases spanning the gap. The CDR3 totals 14 residues. Partial CDR3 DNA: TGCAGTGCTAGAGTCTCAGGGAGGGACACTGAA. Its protein product is CSARVSGRDTE. The CDR3 in its entirety is CSARVSGRDTEAFF.

This clone was counted between two and nine times. Read data end 3 residues before the CDR3 end; the end is taken from the germline J gene. This chain links TRBV7-9 with TRBJ1-2, with D possibly being TRBD1 (6 bases). This CDR3 comprises 15 residues. CDR1 is SEHNR and CDR2 is FQNEAQ in the germline V gene (reference sequence). This chain's CDR3 is CASSFSGTPYNDYTF. The CDR3 bases that were read are TGTGCCAGCAGCTTCTCCGGGACACCTTACAATGAC.

The sample holds many counts of this clone. This CDR3 is CAQTRGNEQFF. CDR3 bases read: TGTGCTCAAACCCGGGGCAATGAG. The chain uses TRBV30 and TRBJ2-1; a weak D match, TRBD2 (5 bases). Read data end 3 residues before the CDR3 end; the end is taken from the germline J gene. The CDR3 has 11 amino acids. CDR1 and CDR2 from the germline V gene are GTSNPN and SVGIG (reference sequence).

This clone was seen repeatedly, ten times or more. This same CDR3 is encoded by further DNA sequences in the sample. The sequenced CDR3 bases are TGTGCCAGCAGCTCTATCAGGGTAGAGACC. This sequence encodes CASSSIRVET. The full CDR3 sequence reads CASSSIRVETQYF. The chain carries TRBV14 and TRBJ2-5, with D perhaps TRBD1 (5 bases). From the germline J gene comes the end of the CDR3, since the read stops 3 residues before it. CDR3 length: 13 residues. V lost 5 bases and J 4 bases, leaving 11 bases between the germline ends. CDR1 SGHDN and CDR2 FVKESK come from the germline V gene.

This clone was recorded at least ten times. The CDR3 is cut off 3 residues early in the read; its end comes from the germline J gene. The chain joins TRBV5-1 to TRBJ2-2; D not certain. Germline CDR1 reads SGHRS; CDR2 reads YFSETQ. Trimming cost V 4 bases and J 2 bases, with 6 bases left between them. There are 13 residues in the CDR3. This CDR3 is CASSPVNTGELFF. The CDR3 bases that were read are TGCGCCAGCAGCCCAGTAAACACCGGGGAG.

Note on this clone: The CDR3 is cut off 3 residues early in the read; its end comes from the germline J gene. The chain combines TRBV7-2 with TRBJ2-2, with D uncertain. The germline CDR1 and CDR2 sequences are SGHTA and FQGNSA. The CDR3 runs 15 residues. The DNA read from the CDR3 is TGTGCCAGCAGCTTACTGGCGCTCACTAATTCACCG. It codes for CASSLLALTNSP. The whole CDR3 sequence is CASSLLALTNSPLFF.